The text below deals with one T cell receptor (beta chain). Its target is unknown. The entry originates in a study of CD8+CD57+ T cells in acquired aplastic anemia. Study context: Recorded DNA amounts for sorted CD4+ and CD8+ cells had an average of around 3.4 ug. There were roughly 11 million reads, on average, for CD4+ cells from healthy donors. Study conclusions and caveats: A set of approximately 29 CD8+ CDR3 sequences was shared between patients and controls, and these sequences appeared highly expressed in patients.

There are 13 residues in the CDR3. Trimming removed 4 bases at V and 8 bases at J, with 14 bases between. Germline CDR1 LNHDA, CDR2 SQIVND (reference sequence). Profiles of TCR beta VDJ and CDR3 were generated from a genomic DNA template. TCRdb redid the calling of the reads with MiXCR, one entry per CDR3 protein. The sample shows some 68,000 distinct CDR3 sequences, roughly half of them seen only once. The TCR was taken from a human donor in good health, serving as a control. The chain links TRBV19 to TRBJ1-2, with a possible D match to TRBD1 (5 bases). Sequencing was done on a sample of sorted CD4+, CD8+, or CD8+CD57+ T cells (not recorded which) from PBMCs. In DNA form, the CDR3 reads TGTGCCAGTAGTAGGGGGGACTTCTGGGGCTACACCTTC. It yields the protein CASSRGDFWGYTF.